The 32 T cell receptor beta chains listed next were all sequenced from one sample in a study of Graves' ophthalmopathy and Graves' hyperthyroidism. Transcripts of RNA were the source for amplifying TCR beta CDR3 regions. Second-round multiplex PCR came after first-round RT-PCR with HTBI primers. TCRdb reprocessed the multiplex PCR reads with MiXCR, giving one entry per CDR3 protein. The sample holds 150,000 to 200,000 distinct CDR3 sequences, approximately 40% seen once. The source material was peripheral blood. Receptors were obtained from a man younger than 40 with Graves' ophthalmopathy.

The sample holds one count of this clonotype. This sequence joins TRBV28 and TRBJ1-5, with TRBD1 as a possible D gene (5 bases). CDR1 is MDHEN and CDR2 is SYDVKM in the germline V gene. The CDR3 spans 16 residues. V lost 5 bases and J lost 1, with 15 bases in between. CDR3 amino acids: CASSTQVILSNQPQHF. In DNA, the CDR3 is TGTGCCAGCAGTACACAGGTAATATTGAGCAATCAGCCCCAGCATTTT.

This clonotype was counted many times. CDR3 bases: TGCAGTGCTAACGGGAACACTGAAGCTTTCTTT. It encodes CSANGNTEAFF. The chain joins TRBV20-1 to TRBJ1-1; D is unresolved. CDR1 DFQATT and CDR2 SNEGSKA come from the germline V gene (reference sequence). This CDR3 spans 11 amino acids. With 4 bases removed from V and 1 base from J, the gap between germline ends came to 4 bases.

The table lists this clonotype with many counts. The J gene is TRBJ1-1, the V gene TRBV28; D is undetermined. Looked up from germline, CDR1 is MDHEN and CDR2 is SYDVKM. V was pared by 4 bases and J by 1 base, with 10 bases between. This CDR3 is 14 amino acids long. CDR3 sequence (DNA): TGTGCCAGCAGTTGGAGTACAGCGAACACTGAAGCTTTCTTT. Translated: CASSWSTANTEAFF.

In its sample, this clonotype was seen once. The chain is built from TRBV9 and TRBJ2-7, with D perhaps TRBD1 (6 bases). Germline V gives CDR1 SGDLS, CDR2 YYNGEE. This CDR3 is 15 amino acids long. Trimming cost V 2 bases and J 0 bases, with 12 bases left between them. Here the CDR3 reads CASSVSTGSSYEQYF. As DNA, the CDR3 is TGTGCCAGCAGCGTGAGCACAGGGAGCTCCTACGAGCAGTACTTC.

CDR3 in DNA: TGTGCCAGCGACCAAGACCAAGAGACCCAGTACTTC. This codes for CASDQDQETQYF. The rearrangement joins TRBV2 to TRBJ2-5; the D is unclear. CDR1 is SNHLY and CDR2 is FYNNEI in the germline V gene. This CDR3 has 12 residues. The ends were cut back, 8 bases at V and 0 bases at J, with 7 bases in the middle.

This clonotype was counted ten times or more. The chain uses TRBV28 and TRBJ2-7; tentative D call: TRBD2 (5 bases). The germline V gene has CDR1 MDHEN and CDR2 SYDVKM. V gave up 5 bases and J gave up 2 bases, with 13 bases separating them. This CDR3 has 14 amino acids. The CDR3 loop reads CASSPATNTYEQYF. The CDR3 DNA sequence: TGTGCCAGCAGTCCGGCGACTAATACCTACGAGCAGTACTTC.

This clonotype was seen a single time. The rearrangement joins TRBV6-1 to TRBJ1-1; D is ambiguous. Looked up from germline, CDR1 is MNHNS and CDR2 is SASEGT. The CDR3 runs 14 residues. Deletions cut 6 bases from V and 6 bases from J, with 17 bases between. CDR3 in amino acids: CASSLDHQISEAFF. As DNA, the CDR3 is TGTGCCAGCAGCCTTGACCATCAGATATCTGAAGCTTTCTTT.

The chain is built from TRBV12-5 and TRBJ2-5; 14 bases match TRBD2. The germline CDR1 and CDR2 sequences are LGHNT and FRNRAP. V dropped 6 bases and J dropped 5; count of bases not matched to a gene: 8. There are 16 residues in the CDR3. As DNA, the CDR3 is TGTGCTAGTGGGGAGAGGGGACTAGCGGGAGAGGAGACCCAGTACTTC. It yields the protein CASGERGLAGEETQYF. Full variable domain (outside the CDR3, taken from reference TRBV12-5 and TRBJ2-5): DARVTQTPRHKVTEMGQEVTMRCQPILGHNTVFWYRQTMMQGLELLAYFRNRAPLDDSGMPKDRFSAEMPDATLATLKIQPSEPRDSAVYFCASGERGLAGEETQYFGPGTRLLVL.

This clonotype was counted at least ten times. The chain links TRBV19 to TRBJ1-1; perhaps TRBD1 as D (6 bases). The CDR3 extends over 16 amino acids. Trimming shortened V by 6 bases and J by 3 bases, and 20 bases separated the two germline ends. CDR1 and CDR2 (germline): LNHDA, SQIVND (reference sequence). CDR3 nucleotide sequence: TGTGCCAGTAGGGGAGTAGGGGGGCGATGGGACACTGAAGCTTTCTTT. Translated, it gives CASRGVGGRWDTEAFF.

This clonotype was detected many times. The rearrangement joins TRBV11-3 to TRBJ2-5, with D perhaps matching TRBD2 (6 bases). CDR1 is SGHNT, CDR2 YENEEA, per germline. The CDR3 contains 15 residues. Trimming pared 2 bases from V and 5 bases from J, leaving 15 bases between. The CDR3 sequence is CASSLTAGRGETQYF. In nucleotides, the CDR3 is TGTGCCAGCAGCTTAACGGCGGGAAGGGGTGAGACCCAGTACTTC.

V and J are TRBV4-1 and TRBJ2-7; TRBD1 is a possible D gene (6 bases). This CDR3 contains 16 residues. The V end was cut by 1 base, the J end by 2 bases, with 15 bases between. The V gene's germline CDR1 is MGHRA and CDR2 YSYEKL. This CDR3 is CASSQGGLPGAYEQYF. The CDR3 region has the DNA TGCGCCAGCAGCCAAGGCGGCTTGCCAGGGGCCTACGAGCAGTACTTC.

The chain combines TRBV6-5 with TRBJ2-7; a possible D gene is TRBD1 (6 bases). Germline assignment: CDR1 MNHEY and CDR2 SVGAGI. The CDR3 is 15 amino acids. V lost 4 bases and J 6 bases, leaving 19 bases between the germline ends. The DNA of the CDR3 is TGTGCCAGCAGTTCCAGACAGGTGCGGATTTCCGAGCAGTACTTC. Protein product: CASSSRQVRISEQYF.

By sample fraction, this clonotype is medium-sized. The chain links TRBV7-2 to TRBJ2-4; D not certain. V was pared by 2 bases and J by 3 bases, with 11 bases between. This CDR3 has 15 amino acids. Germline lookup yields CDR1 SGHTA and CDR2 FQGNSA. The CDR3 DNA reads as TGTGCCAGCAGCTTAAATCAAGTAGGCAAAAACATTCAGTACTTC. As protein: CASSLNQVGKNIQYF.

This clonotype was observed many times. The chain employs TRBV5-6 and TRBJ1-2; TRBD1 is a possible D gene (5 bases). Trimming removed 4 bases from V and 3 bases from J, with 19 bases in between. The CDR3 runs to 16 residues. Germline CDR1 is SGHDT and CDR2 is YYEEEE. CDR3 protein: CASSRYRDSEYYGYTF. DNA of the CDR3: TGTGCCAGCAGCCGTTACCGGGACTCCGAATACTATGGCTACACCTTC.

This clonotype was detected ten times or more. The junction and the germline gene differ at one end; a read error may be behind it. The CDR3 sequence is CSARGPLQDTQYF. For the CDR3, the DNA is TGCAGTGCAAGAGGGCCTCTGCAAGATACGCAGTATTTT. The chain couples TRBV20-1 to TRBJ2-3, with D tentatively TRBD2 (5 bases). CDR1 and CDR2 (germline): DFQATT, SNEGSKA (reference sequence). CDR3 length equals 13 residues.

This clonotype has at least ten counts. CDR3 in DNA: TGTGCCAGCAGCTTATGGGACAGTTCTCAGCCCCAGCATTTT. Protein: CASSLWDSSQPQHF. The rearrangement joins TRBV7-9 to TRBJ1-5; 7 bases align to TRBD1. In germline, CDR1 is SEHNR, CDR2 FQNEAQ (reference sequence). The CDR3 has 14 amino acids. After removal of 2 bases from V and 6 bases from J, the junction contained 4 bases not matched to a gene. Supplemented by reference TRBV7-9 and TRBJ1-5, the full variable domain reads DTGVSQNPRHKITKRGQNVTFRCDPISEHNRLYWYRQTLGQGPEFLTYFQNEAQLEKSRLLSDRFSAERPKGSFSTLEIQRTEQGDSAMYLCASSLWDSSQPQHFGDGTRLSIL.

The V gene is TRBV6-1, the J gene TRBJ1-1; 7 bases align to TRBD1. Germline values: CDR1 MNHNS, CDR2 SASEGT. CDR3 length equals 13 residues. V shed 6 bases, J shed 4 bases, and the junction held 5 bases outside the gene matches. CDR3 nucleotides: TGTGCCAGCAGCGTGGGACAGTCCACTGAAGCTTTCTTT. Translation: CASSVGQSTEAFF.

The gene calls are TRBV28 and TRBJ1-2; D is possibly TRBD1 (6 bases). Germline V gene data show CDR1 as MDHEN and CDR2 as SYDVKM. This CDR3 is built from 13 residues. V was cut by 9 bases and J by 8 bases, with 19 bases left in between. CDR3 in DNA: TGTGCCAGTTCGACAGGCCCGATGGGGGGCTACACCTTC. Translation: CASSTGPMGGYTF.

The gene calls are TRBV11-1 and TRBJ2-5; TRBD2 matches at 14 bases. J lost 1 base, V lost 4 bases, and 5 bases had no gene match. The CDR3 has 17 residues. Germline values: CDR1 SGHAT, CDR2 FQDESV (reference sequence). The CDR3: CASSYGLAGGTQETQYF. The CDR3 bases are TGTGCCAGCAGCTACGGACTAGCGGGAGGCACCCAAGAGACCCAGTACTTC.

This clonotype was seen many times. The rearrangement uses TRBV7-2 and TRBJ2-7; TRBD1 matches at 8 bases. The CDR3 consists of 16 residues. Germline-derived CDR1 and CDR2 are SGHTA and FQGNSA. J gave up 6 bases and V 2 bases, and 12 bases lay outside the gene matches. Here the CDR3 DNA reads TGTGCCAGCAGCTTATGGGGTAGTGACAGGGGTTTCGAGCAGTACTTC. Its protein product is CASSLWGSDRGFEQYF. The full variable domain, completed using reference TRBV7-2 and TRBJ2-7, is GAGVSQSPSNKVTEKGKDVELRCDPISGHTALYWYRQSLGQGLEFLIYFQGNSAPDKSGLPSDRFSAERTGGSVSTLTIQRTQQEDSAVYLCASSLWGSDRGFEQYFGPGTRLTVT.

There are many counts of this clonotype. J is TRBJ2-7 and V is TRBV28, with D uncertain. Trimming pared 6 bases from V and 7 bases from J, leaving 22 bases between. Germline loops: CDR1 MDHEN, CDR2 SYDVKM. There are 15 residues in the CDR3. CDR3 coding DNA: TGTGCCAGCAGGCCTGGTGACCTCTCCACGCGGGAGCAGTACTTC. This codes for CASRPGDLSTREQYF.

This clonotype showed up many times. V gene TRBV6-5 combines with J gene TRBJ2-4, with unresolved D. Germline loops: CDR1 MNHEY, CDR2 SVGAGI. The CDR3 spans 16 residues. The germline V and J ends were trimmed by 6 bases and 1 base, with 16 bases remaining between them. The CDR3 is CASSYPPTWAKNIQYF. The CDR3 coding sequence is TGTGCCAGCAGCTATCCCCCCACGTGGGCCAAAAACATTCAGTACTTC.

The chain links TRBV6-1 to TRBJ2-4; no reliable D call. Germline V gene lookup returns CDR1 MNHNS and CDR2 SASEGT. The CDR3 consists of 15 residues. Deletions cut 6 bases from V and 0 bases from J, with 12 bases between. The CDR3 nucleotides are TGTGCCAGCAGCAGGATCATTCTAGCCAAAAACATTCAGTACTTC. Protein sequence: CASSRIILAKNIQYF.

This clonotype came up many times. The chain couples TRBV28 to TRBJ2-7; no clear D gene. Germline lookup yields CDR1 MDHEN and CDR2 SYDVKM. Trimming removed 4 bases from V and 2 bases from J, with 9 bases in between. The CDR3 runs 13 residues. CDR3 bases: TGTGCCAGCAGTTACAACAGAGCCTACGAGCAGTACTTC. Protein product: CASSYNRAYEQYF.

The V gene is TRBV5-1, the J gene TRBJ2-7; 13 positions match TRBD2. V shed 4 bases and J 4 bases; nucleotides not matched to a gene: 5. CDR1 is SGHRS, CDR2 YFSETQ, per germline. The CDR3 spans 15 residues. In DNA form, the CDR3 reads TGCGCCAGCAGCAGGACTAGCGGGAGTGTATACGAGCAGTACTTC. Protein: CASSRTSGSVYEQYF.

With regard to this clonotype: A junction boundary mismatches the germline segment, possibly from a read error. This chain connects TRBV28 to TRBJ2-4, with D possibly TRBD2 on 5 matching bases. This CDR3 is built from 17 residues. Germline CDR1 and CDR2: MDHEN and SYDVKM. The CDR3 DNA follows: TGTGCCAGCAGTTTAATCCAGTCTGTCCTAGCCAAAAACATTCGGTACTTC. It encodes CASSLIQSVLAKNIRYF.

The V and J genes are TRBV30 and TRBJ2-7; 9 nucleotides align to TRBD1. The V gene's germline CDR1 is GTSNPN and CDR2 SVGIG (reference sequence). Unmatched junction bases numbered 14, after V lost 2 bases and J lost 12 bases. The CDR3 covers 14 residues. This CDR3 is CAWSTGTGPNRRYF. The CDR3 DNA reads as TGTGCCTGGAGTACCGGGACAGGGCCGAACCGGCGGTACTTC. The whole variable domain, remainder taken from reference TRBV30 and TRBJ2-7, is SQTIHQWPATLVQPVGSPLSLECTVEGTSNPNLYWYRQAAGRGLQLLFYSVGIGQISSEVPQNLSASRPQDRQFILSSKKLLLSDSGFYLCAWSTGTGPNRRYFGPGTRLTVT.

The chain recombines TRBV19 with TRBJ2-5, with D hard to call. CDR1 is LNHDA and CDR2 is SQIVND in the germline V gene (reference sequence). V was cut by 4 bases and J by 5 bases, with 17 bases left in between. The CDR3 length is 15 residues. The CDR3 DNA reads TGTGCCAGTAGTAGATTCCCTGGTGGGAAGGAGACCCAGTACTTC. Its protein is CASSRFPGGKETQYF.

This clonotype was counted at least ten times. The gene calls are TRBV6-5 and TRBJ2-5, with D tentatively TRBD2 (7 bases). CDR1 and CDR2 (germline): MNHEY, SVGAGI. The germline V and J ends were trimmed by 2 bases and 2 bases, with 21 bases remaining between them. The CDR3 runs to 18 residues. CDR3 bases: TGTGCCAGCAGTTACACGGCCGTTTCGGGGGGCCTACAAGAGACCCAGTACTTC. Its protein is CASSYTAVSGGLQETQYF.

The V gene is TRBV15, the J gene TRBJ2-5; maybe TRBD2 (6 bases). The V gene lost 0 bases and the J gene lost 5 bases, with 13 bases spanning the gap. The CDR3 runs 15 residues. The germline V gene encodes CDR1 LNHNV and CDR2 YYDKDF (reference sequence). The CDR3 nucleotides are TGTGCCACCAGCAGAGAAGGCGGGGCGGGGGAGACCCAGTACTTC. This encodes CATSREGGAGETQYF.

The J gene is TRBJ2-7, the V gene TRBV6-2 or TRBV6-3, with D uncertain. CDR1 is MNHEY and CDR2 is SVGEGT in the germline V gene. V shed 3 bases and J shed 2 bases, with 11 bases lying between them. The CDR3 totals 14 residues. CDR3 in DNA: TGTGCCAGCAGTTATGGATCAGCTGCCTACGAGCAGTACTTC. Translation: CASSYGSAAYEQYF.

There are many counts of this clonotype. The rearrangement links TRBV5-8 to TRBJ2-5; 7 bases are shared with TRBD2. The CDR3 has 15 residues. Germline lookup yields CDR1 SGHTS and CDR2 YDEGEE. Losses at the gene ends were 4 bases for V and 5 bases for J; bases not matched to a gene: 11. The CDR3 nucleotides are TGTGCCAGCAGCCTGGCGGGGAGGGACCCGGAGACCCAGTACTTC. It is translated as CASSLAGRDPETQYF. The entire variable domain, with the rest obtained from reference TRBV5-8 and TRBJ2-5, is as follows: EAGVTQSPTHLIKTRGQQATLRCSPISGHTSVYWYQQALGLGLQFLLWYDEGEERNRGNFPPRFSGRQFPNYSSELNVNALELEDSALYLCASSLAGRDPETQYFGPGTRLLVL.